This T cell receptor (beta chain) appears in the sequencing data of a study of blood T cell repertoires in COVID-19. Overall study context: Nucleic acid was either cDNA or gDNA, and it came from T cells, B-cell-depleted T cells, or PBMCs.

CDR1 and CDR2 (germline): SGHRS, YFSETQ. This CDR3 contains 16 residues. Trimming cost V 4 bases and J 2 bases, with 17 bases left between them. Here immunoSEQ multiplex PCR was the method, and the copy in TCRdb shows in-frame clones only, minus some. The sample includes approximately 270,000 clones, around nine tenths of them seen just once. What was sequenced was peripheral blood. This sequence originates from a man aged 40-50 years with active or convalescent COVID-19. The V call is TRBV5-1, the J call TRBJ2-3; D is perhaps TRBD2 (6 bases). In DNA form, the CDR3 reads TGCGCCAGCAGCCTGGGGGACTTCCCATTCACAGATACGCAGTATTTT. Its protein is CASSLGDFPFTDTQYF.